These T cell receptor beta chains were read from a single sample in a study of blood T cell repertoires in COVID-19. Clones were sequenced by immunoSEQ multiplex PCR, and TCRdb holds only the in-frame ones, with some missing. The data show roughly 220,000 clones, with roughly 80% seen just once and 1.3% held by the top ten. The sequencing sample was made of PBMCs or T cells enriched from blood (not recorded which). The receptors here all came from a woman between 40 and 50 years old with acute COVID-19. CDR3s include the opening cysteine and the closing phenylalanine or tryptophan. D genes are given only for firm matches. Clone sizes are given selectively: once, few, many, or a class where the clone is expanded.

d_call,v_call,j_call,clone_size,cdr3_nt,cdr3_aa
TRBD1,TRBV9,TRBJ1-2,NA,TGTGCCAGCAGCGAGGACAGGGGGCTCTATGGCTACACCTTC,CASSEDRGLYGYTF
NA,TRBV5-1,TRBJ2-7,NA,TGCGCCAGCAGCTTGGCCCCTGGGCGCGAGCAGTACTTC,CASSLAPGREQYF
NA,TRBV3-1/TRBV3-2,TRBJ1-6,once,TGTGCCAGCAGCCAAGGACGAGGGATGGGTTCACCCCTCCACTTT,CASSQGRGMGSPLHF
NA,TRBV7-8,TRBJ2-1,NA,TGTGCCAGCAGCCCTCTGCGGGCTAGCTCCTACAATGAGCAGTTCTTC,CASSPLRASSYNEQFF
TRBD1,TRBV3-1/TRBV3-2,TRBJ1-6,few,TGTGCCAGCAGCCAAGGGCAGGGGGAGGTTTCACCCCTCCACTTT,CASSQGQGEVSPLHF
NA,TRBV20-1,TRBJ1-2,NA,TGCAGGACACGGGGTAGGTATGGCTACACCTTC,CRTRGRYGYTF
TRBD2,TRBV7-9,TRBJ2-2,NA,TGTGCCAGCAGCTCGCGGGGGGCCCGCACCGGGGAGCTGTTTTTT,CASSSRGARTGELFF
TRBD1,TRBV2,TRBJ1-5,once,TGTGCCAGCAGTGGACAGGGGGGACGATCGGGCAATCAGCCCCAGCATTTT,CASSGQGGRSGNQPQHF
TRBD2,TRBV3-1/TRBV3-2,TRBJ2-5,NA,TGTGCCAGCAGTCCTCTAGCGGGAAAAGAGACCCAGTACTTC,CASSPLAGKETQYF
NA,TRBV15,TRBJ2-3,NA,TGTGCCACCAGCAGAGGTCTAGCTATGGAAACAGATACGCAGTATTTT,CATSRGLAMETDTQYF
NA,TRBV10-1,TRBJ2-3,NA,TGCGCCAGCAGTGAGACGGAGCTCACAGATACGCAGTATTTT,CASSETELTDTQYF
NA,TRBV5-1,TRBJ2-5,once,TGCGCCAGCAGCTTGGCCGGGGGCCAAGAGACCCAGTACTTC,CASSLAGGQETQYF
TRBD1,TRBV7-3,TRBJ2-5,NA,TGTGCCAGCAGCCAACAGGGGGACCAAGAGACCCAGTACTTC,CASSQQGDQETQYF
NA,TRBV7-3,TRBJ2-2,NA,TGTGCCAGCAGCTTAAGTGGGGGTCTCTCAGGGGAGTACACCGGGGAGCTGTTTTTT,CASSLSGGLSGEYTGELFF
NA,TRBV29-1,TRBJ2-7,NA,TGCAGCGTTGAAGATCTAGGGGAAGAGCAGTACTTC,CSVEDLGEEQYF
NA,TRBV7-9,TRBJ1-1,NA,TGTGCCAGCAGCCCAGAGAACACTGAAGCTTTCTTT,CASSPENTEAFF
TRBD2,TRBV18,TRBJ2-3,NA,TGTGCCAGCTCAGCCCCTAGCGGGAGTCACGCAGATACGCAGTATTTT,CASSAPSGSHADTQYF
NA,TRBV28,TRBJ1-4,NA,TGTGCCAGCAGTTTAATCGCAACTAATGAAAAACTGTTTTTT,CASSLIATNEKLFF
TRBD1,TRBV20-1,TRBJ1-3,NA,TGCAGTGCTAGTAGGACGACAGGGGGCTCTGGAAACACCATATATTTT,CSASRTTGGSGNTIYF
NA,TRBV11-2,TRBJ2-2,few,TGTGCCAGCAGCTCGACCGGGGAGCTGTTTTTT,CASSSTGELFF
NA,TRBV5-1,TRBJ2-5,NA,TGCGCCAGCAGCTCGGGACATAAAGAAGAGACCCAGTACTTC,CASSSGHKEETQYF
NA,TRBV5-1,TRBJ2-7,NA,TGCGCCAGCAGCTTAGAGGGAGGCGCGTACGAGCAGTACTTC,CASSLEGGAYEQYF
NA,TRBV6-6,TRBJ2-3,NA,TGTGCCAGCAGTTACCCCACTACCACAGATACGCAGTATTTT,CASSYPTTTDTQYF
NA,TRBV4-2,TRBJ2-5,NA,TGTGCCAGCAGCCAAGATAGTTCTGGGCGGGATAGGGAAGAGACCCAGTACTTC,CASSQDSSGRDREETQYF
TRBD2,TRBV28,TRBJ2-1,NA,TGTGCCAGCAGTCCCCCGTCTAGCGGAACTTACAATGAGCAGTTCTTC,CASSPPSSGTYNEQFF
NA,TRBV5-8,TRBJ2-1,NA,TGTGCCAGCAGCTCCTCGGCCTACAATGAGCAGTTCTTC,CASSSSAYNEQFF
TRBD1,TRBV15,TRBJ1-2,once,TGTGCCACCAGCACGGGACAGGGACACTATGGCTACACCTTC,CATSTGQGHYGYTF
NA,TRBV5-1,TRBJ2-3,NA,TGCGCCAGCAGCCCCAGCGGCACAGATACGCAGTATTTT,CASSPSGTDTQYF
NA,TRBV7-9,TRBJ1-2,NA,TGTGCCAGCAGCTTAGGAAACACGAGGCCTAACTATGGCTACACCTTC,CASSLGNTRPNYGYTF
NA,TRBV9,TRBJ1-6,NA,TGTGCCAGCAGCTCCCAGGGGTCGTGGGGAGATAATTCACCCCTCCACTTT,CASSSQGSWGDNSPLHF
NA,TRBV19,TRBJ2-2,NA,TGTGCCAGTAGTGCCGGCGTGGCGGCCTGGGTGACCGGGGAGCTGTTTTTT,CASSAGVAAWVTGELFF
NA,TRBV11-2,TRBJ2-1,NA,TGTGCCAGCAGCTTAGATCGGACTCTATACAATGAGCAGTTCTTC,CASSLDRTLYNEQFF
TRBD2,TRBV19,TRBJ2-2,NA,TGTGCCAGTGGGACTAGCGGGTCAGTCGGGGAGCTGTTTTTT,CASGTSGSVGELFF
NA,TRBV6-1,TRBJ1-6,many,TGTGCCAGCAGTGAAGAAGAAACGGTTTCACCCCTCCACTTT,CASSEEETVSPLHF
TRBD2,TRBV7-2,TRBJ2-1,NA,TGTGCCAGCAGCTTAGACGGAAGTAGCGGGACCCCCCCCAATGAGCAGTTCTTC,CASSLDGSSGTPPNEQFF
TRBD2,TRBV3-1/TRBV3-2,TRBJ2-7,NA,TGTGCCAGCAGCCAAGATGCGGGAGTACTAGAGTACGAGCAGTACTTC,CASSQDAGVLEYEQYF
TRBD1,TRBV9,TRBJ1-3,NA,TGTGCCAGCAGAGCAGACAGGGGCTCTGGAAACACCATATATTTT,CASRADRGSGNTIYF
NA,TRBV4-1,TRBJ2-1,NA,TGCGCCAGCAGCCAAGTAGTACTTTACAATGAGCAGTTCTTC,CASSQVVLYNEQFF
NA,TRBV27,TRBJ1-5,NA,TGTGCCAGCAGTTTCCAGATCAATCAGCCCCAGCATTTT,CASSFQINQPQHF
TRBD2,TRBV19,TRBJ2-3,NA,TGTGCCAGTAGTACCCGACTAGCAGGGGATACGCAGTATTTT,CASSTRLAGDTQYF
NA,TRBV3-1/TRBV3-2,TRBJ1-2,NA,TGTGCCAGCAGCCAAGAGTACGGGGGCTACACCTTC,CASSQEYGGYTF
NA,TRBV19,TRBJ2-2,NA,TGTGCCAGTAAATGGGACGGGAGCACCGGGGAGCTGTTTTTT,CASKWDGSTGELFF
NA,TRBV10-1,TRBJ2-3,NA,TGCGCCAGCAAGGGGGATCGCCGTACAGATACGCAGTATTTT,CASKGDRRTDTQYF
NA,TRBV11-2,TRBJ2-2,NA,TGTGCCAGCAGCTTACCCCTCGGGGGGCGTGCGGGGGAGCTGTTTTTT,CASSLPLGGRAGELFF
NA,TRBV10-3,TRBJ2-1,NA,TGTGCCATCAGCCCGAACGGGGGTGAGCAGTTCTTC,CAISPNGGEQFF
NA,TRBV29-1,TRBJ1-1,few,TGCAGCGTCGAGTCCTCAATCGGGGCTTTCTTT,CSVESSIGAFF
TRBD2,TRBV19,TRBJ2-3,few,TGTGCCAGTAGTCCCCGGGGCGGGAGGGCCGCAGATACGCAGTATTTT,CASSPRGGRAADTQYF
NA,TRBV18,TRBJ2-1,NA,TGTGCCAGCTCCGACAACAATGAGCAGTTCTTC,CASSDNNEQFF
NA,TRBV18,TRBJ2-7,NA,TGTGCCAGCTCACCGAGGGGGTCAGGCGAGCAGTACTTC,CASSPRGSGEQYF
TRBD2,TRBV28,TRBJ2-1,NA,TGTGCCAGCAGTGGATTAGCGGGAGGAGGGTACAATGAGCAGTTCTTC,CASSGLAGGGYNEQFF